These 14 T cell receptor beta chains came from one sample sequenced in a study of shared clonotypes between healthy human individuals. Sequencing used immunoSEQ multiplex PCR; TCRdb keeps in-frame clones, though not all of them. This table has around 440,000 clones, 75% to 80% appearing once. Sequenced input: PBMCs. These receptors were obtained from a middle-aged woman in good health. Some clones in this sample may be carry-over from other donors' samples.

Here the CDR3 DNA reads TGTGCCATCAGCCCGGGACTCTACACAGATACGCAGTATTTT. It translates to CAISPGLYTDTQYF. The gene calls are TRBV10-3 and TRBJ2-3, with D possibly being TRBD2 (6 bases). V was trimmed by 6 bases and J by 2 bases, leaving 12 bases between them. CDR3 size: 14 residues. The V gene's germline CDR1 is ENHRY and CDR2 SYGVKD.

V usage is TRBV28 and J usage is TRBJ2-1; D is possibly TRBD2 (5 bases). The CDR3 has 14 amino acids. Trimming left V 1 base short and J 5 bases short, with 9 bases between. CDR1 is MDHEN, CDR2 SYDVKM, per germline. The CDR3, as DNA: TGTGCCAGCAGTTTATTGGACGGGGACAATGAGCAGTTCTTC. It encodes CASSLLDGDNEQFF.

As to this clone: The sample contains more than one DNA sequence encoding this CDR3. V usage is TRBV18 and J usage is TRBJ2-7, with TRBD2 matching over 11 bases. Per germline, CDR1 KGHSH and CDR2 LQKENI. With 1 base clipped from V and 3 bases from J, the junction kept 2 bases outside the gene matches. The CDR3 sequence is 15 residues long. The CDR3 nucleotides read TGTGCCAGCTCACCACTAGCGGGAGGGGGCTACGAGCAGTACTTC. The encoded protein is CASSPLAGGGYEQYF. Complete variable domain (other parts from reference TRBV18 and TRBJ2-7): NAGVMQNPRHLVRRRGQEARLRCSPMKGHSHVYWYRQLPEEGLKFMVYLQKENIIDESGMPKERFSAEFPKEGPSILRIQQVVRGDSAAYFCASSPLAGGGYEQYFGPGTRLTVT.

The chain uses TRBV7-2 and TRBJ1-2; no reliable D call. CDR1 is SGHTA, CDR2 FQGNSA, per germline. The germline V and J ends were trimmed by 5 bases and 8 bases, with 9 bases remaining between them. The length of the CDR3 is 11 residues. CDR3 DNA: TGTGCCAGCAGCCCAAACGAAGGCTACACCTTC. It translates to CASSPNEGYTF.

This chain uses TRBV4-1 with TRBJ1-1; possibly TRBD1 for D (5 bases). Germline assignment: CDR1 MGHRA and CDR2 YSYEKL. There are 16 residues in the CDR3. The ends were cut back, 1 base at V and 1 base at J, with 13 bases in the middle. The CDR3, as DNA: TGCGCCAGCAGCCAAGCCCCCGGACACCCGAACACTGAAGCTTTCTTT. Protein product: CASSQAPGHPNTEAFF.

There are many counts of this clone. CDR3 sequence: CASSPAWQNYGYTF. CDR3 DNA: TGTGCCAGCAGCCCCGCCTGGCAGAACTATGGCTACACCTTC. The chain has TRBV7-9 and TRBJ1-2; no definite D call. The CDR3 extends over 14 amino acids. Trimming removed 5 bases from V and 2 bases from J, with 12 bases in between. Germline assignment: CDR1 SEHNR and CDR2 FQNEAQ (reference sequence).

The rearrangement joins TRBV2 to TRBJ1-1, with TRBD1 as a possible D gene (6 bases). The CDR3 sequence is 14 residues long. Trimming shortened V by 2 bases and J by 4 bases, and 11 bases separated the two germline ends. Germline assignment: CDR1 SNHLY and CDR2 FYNNEI. The DNA of the CDR3 is TGTGCCAGCAGTGAAAATTCAGGGGTCACTGAAGCTTTCTTT. Its protein product is CASSENSGVTEAFF.

Of note for this clone: A single base is all that separates this from a far larger clone, so a read error is likely. This same CDR3 is encoded by further DNA sequences in the sample. The V and J genes are TRBV18 and TRBJ1-5; tentatively, D is TRBD1 (5 bases). The CDR3 loop spans 16 amino acids. Per the germline V gene, CDR1 is KGHSH and CDR2 is LQKENI. The CDR3 DNA sequence: TGTGCCAGCTCAGGAGGGACGGCTAATAGCAATCAGCCCCAGCATTTC. This gives the protein CASSGGTANSNQPQHF.

For the CDR3, the DNA is TGTGCCAGCAGCTGGGGATACAATGAGCAGTTCTTC. The encoded protein is CASSWGYNEQFF. V is TRBV7-8 and J is TRBJ2-1; D gene ambiguous. Germline lookup yields CDR1 SGHVS and CDR2 FQNEAQ. The CDR3 runs 12 residues. V was trimmed by 4 bases and J by 4 bases, leaving 5 bases between them.

In DNA, the CDR3 is TGTGCCAGCAGTAACCCGACAGGGAGGAAATCCGAGCAGTACTTC. Its protein product is CASSNPTGRKSEQYF. The chain couples TRBV6-5 to TRBJ2-7; a possible D gene is TRBD1 (7 bases). Germline V lookup: CDR1 MNHEY, CDR2 SVGAGI. Trimming stripped 5 bases from V and 6 bases from J, with 20 bases between. This CDR3 has 15 residues.

V and J are TRBV19 and TRBJ1-2; a possible D gene is TRBD1 (5 bases). Trimming shortened V by 6 bases and J by 8 bases, and 16 bases separated the two germline ends. Per germline, CDR1 LNHDA and CDR2 SQIVND (reference sequence). This CDR3 is 13 amino acids long. Here the CDR3 reads CASSVQVWRGYTF. In DNA form, the CDR3 reads TGTGCCAGTAGCGTACAGGTTTGGAGAGGCTACACCTTC. Full variable domain (rest looked up from reference TRBV19 and TRBJ1-2): DGGITQSPKYLFRKEGQNVTLSCEQNLNHDAMYWYRQDPGQGLRLIYYSQIVNDFQKGDIAEGYSVSREKKESFPLTVTSAQKNPTAFYLCASSVQVWRGYTFGSGTRLTVV.

The chain is built from TRBV28 and TRBJ2-7; D remains ambiguous. The germline gives CDR1 MDHEN, CDR2 SYDVKM. The CDR3 contains 10 residues. The V and J ends lost 6 bases and 3 bases respectively, with 3 bases between them. The CDR3 is CASRDYEQYF. DNA of the CDR3: TGTGCCAGCAGAGACTACGAGCAGTACTTC.

This clone appeared a single time. A read error likely explains this, since a far larger clone differs by one base. The chain carries TRBV15 and TRBJ2-5; 11 nucleotides line up with TRBD2. There are 17 residues in the CDR3. CDR1 LNHNV and CDR2 YYDKDF come from the germline V gene (reference sequence). The trim removed 2 bases at V and 5 bases at J, leaving 10 bases unmatched. CDR3 residues: CATSRPRFLAGGETQYF. The CDR3 DNA sequence: TGTGCCACCAGCAGACCCCGGTTTCTAGCGGGAGGTGAGACCCAGTACTTC.

The J gene is TRBJ2-3, the V gene TRBV4-2, with 7 bases that match TRBD2. The CDR3 has 15 residues. Germline-derived CDR1 and CDR2 are LGHNA and YNFKEQ. The V and J ends lost 0 bases and 3 bases, in that order; junction bases with no gene match: 3. CDR3 region: CASSQDPGGTDTQYF. As DNA, the CDR3 is TGTGCCAGCAGCCAAGACCCGGGAGGAACAGATACGCAGTATTTT.